A single sample is the source of the 10 T cell receptor beta chains below, sequenced in a study of regulatory T cells in long-lasting Graves disease. Construction of the TCR beta libraries employed iRepertoire HTBI primers in conjunction with Arm-PCR of CDR3 regions. TCRdb itself ran the multiplex PCR reads through MiXCR, one entry per CDR3 protein. The sample includes roughly 400,000 distinct CDR3 sequences, 16% of them seen just once. Described time point: newly diagnosed GD, antithyroid drugs for less than 3 months. RNA from PBMCs was the source of the TCR library. This same sample was also part of a study on T cells in Graves' hyperthyroidism and ophthalmopathy.

Sequencing used peripheral blood mononuclear cells (PBMCs), obtained at new diagnosis, from a patient treated with antithyroid drugs. These receptors originate from a woman aged 18-35 years with Graves disease.

This clonotype has at least ten counts. The chain links TRBV5-1 to TRBJ2-1; no definite D call. Germline V gives CDR1 SGHRS, CDR2 YFSETQ. V dropped 7 bases and J dropped 1 base, with 9 bases sitting between them. The CDR3 consists of 13 residues. CDR3 DNA sequence: TGCGCCAGCCAACTTACTTCCTACAATGAGCAGTTCTTC. Residues: CASQLTSYNEQFF.

The table lists this clonotype with a few counts. The chain employs TRBV27 and TRBJ2-7, with a weak D call TRBD1 (6 bases). Trimming took off 3 bases at V and 7 bases at J, with 19 bases between the two ends. Germline values: CDR1 MNHEY, CDR2 SMNVEV (reference sequence). The CDR3 covers 15 residues. The CDR3 region is CASSFWTDSLGEQYF. The CDR3 nucleotides read TGTGCCAGCAGTTTCTGGACAGATTCTCTGGGGGAGCAGTACTTC.

In its sample, this clonotype was seen once. With a much larger clone just one base away, this may be a read error. The chain is built from TRBV7-2 and TRBJ2-3, with a weak D call TRBD1 (5 bases). V dropped 8 bases and J dropped 2 bases, with 11 bases sitting between them. CDR1 and CDR2 from the germline V gene are SGHTA and FQGNSA. This CDR3 is built from 13 residues. The CDR3 DNA reads as TGTGCCAGCCTGGGCAGGGACACAGATACGCAGTATTTT. Its protein is CASLGRDTDTQYF.

This clonotype was observed many times. This chain uses TRBV5-5 with TRBJ2-1; D call uncertain. The CDR3 runs 11 residues. The V end was cut by 0 bases, the J end by 10 bases, with 5 bases between. The V gene's germline CDR1 is SGHKS and CDR2 YYEKEE (reference sequence). The CDR3 coding sequence is TGTGCCAGCAGCTTGGTCCAAGAGCAGTTCTTC. Its protein is CASSLVQEQFF.

There are a few counts of this clonotype. The chain carries TRBV20-1 and TRBJ2-6, with D unclear. The CDR3 length is 14 residues. V was clipped by 5 bases and J by 0 bases, with 8 bases between them. The V gene's germline CDR1 is DFQATT and CDR2 SNEGSKA (reference sequence). The CDR3 nucleotides are TGCAGTGCTGGCTCGTACTCTGGGGCCAACGTCCTGACTTTC. Its protein product is CSAGSYSGANVLTF.

This clonotype was counted at least ten times. The chain joins TRBV18 to TRBJ1-5; D unclear. Germline V gene lookup returns CDR1 KGHSH and CDR2 LQKENI. Trimming shortened V by 2 bases and J by 2 bases, and 13 bases separated the two germline ends. The CDR3 is made up of 16 amino acids. The CDR3 nucleotides read TGTGCCAGCTCACCAGAAGCGGCGGGCGGCAATCAGCCCCAGCATTTT. This sequence encodes CASSPEAAGGNQPQHF.

This clonotype has ten or more counts. The chain joins TRBV18 to TRBJ2-7; 14 bases are shared with TRBD2. The CDR3 runs to 15 residues. Germline V gene sequence: CDR1 KGHSH, CDR2 LQKENI. Trimming at V came to 1 base and at J to 6 bases, leaving 2 bases not matched to a gene. DNA for the CDR3: TGTGCCAGCTCACCACAGGGACTAGCGGGAGTCGAGCAGTACTTC. Its protein product is CASSPQGLAGVEQYF.

The gene calls are TRBV4-1 and TRBJ1-4, with D possibly matching TRBD1 (5 bases). Germline CDR1 and CDR2: MGHRA and YSYEKL. This CDR3 has 15 residues. V shed 4 bases and J shed 7 bases, with 16 bases lying between them. CDR3 region: CASSLTGTIGEKLFF. Here the CDR3 DNA reads TGCGCCAGCAGCCTTACTGGGACGATAGGTGAAAAACTGTTTTTT.

This clonotype showed up just a few times. The chain carries TRBV19 and TRBJ1-1; D is unclear. The CDR3 contains 14 residues. Trimming took off 5 bases at V and 3 bases at J, with 13 bases between the two ends. Germline CDR1 reads LNHDA; CDR2 reads SQIVND (reference sequence). The CDR3 nucleotides are TGTGCCAGTAGTGTGGTGGTTATGGACACTGAAGCTTTCTTT. Encoded protein: CASSVVVMDTEAFF.

The rearrangement joins TRBV29-1 to TRBJ2-1; 10 nucleotides agree with TRBD2. The CDR3 is made up of 16 amino acids. Trimming at V came to 1 base and at J to 4 bases, leaving 7 bases not matched to a gene. Germline CDR1 SQVTM, CDR2 ANQGSEA. The CDR3, as DNA: TGCAGCGTTGAAGGGGCTAGCGGGAGAGTTTACAATGAGCAGTTCTTC. It specifies CSVEGASGRVYNEQFF.